The T cell receptor (beta chain) described here comes from a study of blood T cells in healthy people across ages (dated by TCRdb to between 2014 and 2016). Notes on the research overall: In model experiments, template switching captured roughly one uniquely barcoded TCR beta cDNA molecule for every two T cells. To avoid experimental bias, donors of different ages were distributed randomly across sequencing lanes. Four age groups were formed from the donors: young (average approximately 16 years), middle-aged (approximately 42), aged (roughly 59) and long-lived (about 75). For two donors (one aged 18 to 30 and one aged 80 or older), the study analyzed two additional independent replicas of 1 million unique cDNA reads from the same blood draw. Age-related changes in TCR beta repertoire diversity were measured in the study by deep sequencing normalized with unique cDNA molecular identifiers. The study at large found these results: The long-lived group showed more naive CD4+ T cells, fewer expanded clones and increased TCR diversity than the aged group, suggesting age selection. There was a strong correlation between observed TCR beta diversity and the percentage of naive T cells measured by flow cytometry. Donor CMV infection status was unknown, potentially confounding age-related changes in expanded clonotypes. As age increased, observed TCR beta diversity per million T cells dropped in a roughly linear way, and a significant reduction was already evident by age about 40. Conclusive comparison of naive and antigen-experienced compartments was prevented by the profiling of bulk unsorted PBMCs. Total diversity estimates from one million sequenced T cells were considered lower bounds and underestimates.

The donors were a few dozen Caucasian individuals from Russia, aged roughly 6 to 90 years, who were systemically healthy. Each donor gave about 10 milliliters of peripheral blood, drawn into EDTA-treated Vacutainer tubes. Ficoll-Paque density-gradient centrifugation was used to isolate PBMCs, with at least 6.5 million per sample. Total RNA, at least 5 micrograms per sample, was extracted from PBMCs with Trizol reagent. The percentages of naive CD45RAhigh/CD27high T cells were determined by flow cytometry on a PBMC aliquot from every donor. V is pruned by 0 bases and J by 2 bases, leaving 3 bases of the junction without a gene match. Inclusive of the bounding cysteine and phenylalanine, the CDR3 is 16 residues long. Kept here is only the CDR3 DNA, which spans 48 bases and is read in frame from base 1. Library preparation employed 5' RACE. Sequencing was performed on an Illumina HiSeq 2500. A second about 7 to 12 cycle PCR used a sample-barcoded 5' primer and a J-beta primer mix. A unique molecular identifier was introduced onto each TCR beta cDNA molecule by a template-switch 5' adaptor carrying 12 random nucleotides. Each sample yielded at least 2.5 million CDR3-containing paired-end reads. First-strand cDNA synthesis was performed from all RNA using the Mint cDNA synthesis kit, with priming by a TRBC-specific oligonucleotide. Following uracil-DNA glycosylase treatment, a first 18-cycle PCR with universal primers M1SS and BC2_uni_R was performed on all cDNA. Per the source publication's procedure: Normalization of each sample was performed by random selection of 1 million high-quality reads, each carrying a distinct molecular identifier. Reads with shared molecular identifiers were discarded instead of being binned into consensus sequences. MiTCR, set to a Q25 quality threshold and the strictest error-elimination algorithm, was used for CDR3 identification, clonotype clustering and error correction. A nonparametric unseen species model with Euler transformation was used to estimate a lower bound on total TCR beta diversity. TCRdb handled the public reads itself, with Q25 trimming in fastp and clone calling in MiXCR, and kept productive beta chains. Every entry covers one CDR3 protein and lists the most common genes and DNA from its rows. What appears here as the V and J calls and clone size reflects TCRdb's work, not the paper's. Recorded for this sample are about 730,000 distinct CDR3 sequences; 35% to 45% of them occurred a single time. The ten most abundant clones make up 20% to 25% of the sample.

With respect to this clonotype: Which antigen it targets is not known. No much larger clone is present one base from it, and per-base qualities are unavailable.

This chain is built from TRBV12-3 or TRBV12-4 and TRBJ1-5, with TRBD1 matching 8 junction bases. The specimen sequenced was blood. This clonotype originated in an older woman in good health. The CDR3 here reads CASSLAQGDGNQPQHF. The DNA reads TGTGCCAGCAGTTTAGCACAGGGGGATGGCAATCAGCCCCAGCATTTT.